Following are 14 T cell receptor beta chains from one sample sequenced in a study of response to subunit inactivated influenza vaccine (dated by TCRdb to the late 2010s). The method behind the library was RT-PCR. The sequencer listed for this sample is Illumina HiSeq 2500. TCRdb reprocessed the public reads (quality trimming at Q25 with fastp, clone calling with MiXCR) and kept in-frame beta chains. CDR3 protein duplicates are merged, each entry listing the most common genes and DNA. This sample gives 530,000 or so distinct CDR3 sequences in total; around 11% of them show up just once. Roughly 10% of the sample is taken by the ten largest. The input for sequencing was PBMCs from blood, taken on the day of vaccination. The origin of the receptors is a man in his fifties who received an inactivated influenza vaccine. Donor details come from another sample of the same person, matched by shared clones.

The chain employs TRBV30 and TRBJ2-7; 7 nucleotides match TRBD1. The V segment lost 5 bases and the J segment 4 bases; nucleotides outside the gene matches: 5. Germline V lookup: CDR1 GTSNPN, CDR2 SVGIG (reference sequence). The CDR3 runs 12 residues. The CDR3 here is CAWGGQEYEQYF. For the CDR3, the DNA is TGTGCCTGGGGAGGACAGGAGTACGAGCAGTACTTC.

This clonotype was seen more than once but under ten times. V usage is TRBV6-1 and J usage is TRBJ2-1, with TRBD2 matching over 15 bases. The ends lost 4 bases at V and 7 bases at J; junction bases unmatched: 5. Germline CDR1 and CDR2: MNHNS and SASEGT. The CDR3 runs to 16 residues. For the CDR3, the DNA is TGTGCCAGCAGTGGGACTAGCGGGAGGGCACCAAATGAGCAGTTCTTC. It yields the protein CASSGTSGRAPNEQFF.

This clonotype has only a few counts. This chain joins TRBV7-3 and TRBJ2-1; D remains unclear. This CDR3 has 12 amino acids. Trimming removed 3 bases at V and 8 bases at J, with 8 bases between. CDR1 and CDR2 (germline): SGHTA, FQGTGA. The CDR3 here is CASSFNRDEQFF. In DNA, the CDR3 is TGTGCCAGCAGCTTCAATCGTGATGAGCAGTTCTTC.

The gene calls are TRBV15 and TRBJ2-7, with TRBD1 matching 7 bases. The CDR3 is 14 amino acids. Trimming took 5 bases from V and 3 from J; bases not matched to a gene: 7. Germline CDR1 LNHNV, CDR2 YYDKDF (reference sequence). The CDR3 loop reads CATSPRDSNYEQYF. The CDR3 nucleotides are TGTGCCACCAGCCCCCGGGACAGCAACTACGAGCAGTACTTC.

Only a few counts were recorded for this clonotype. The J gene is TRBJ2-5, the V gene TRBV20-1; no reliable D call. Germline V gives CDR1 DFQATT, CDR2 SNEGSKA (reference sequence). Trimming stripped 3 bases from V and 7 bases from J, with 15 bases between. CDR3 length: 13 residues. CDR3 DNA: TGCAGTGCTAGTCAGGCGGACGGTTGGACCCAGTACTTC. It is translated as CSASQADGWTQYF.

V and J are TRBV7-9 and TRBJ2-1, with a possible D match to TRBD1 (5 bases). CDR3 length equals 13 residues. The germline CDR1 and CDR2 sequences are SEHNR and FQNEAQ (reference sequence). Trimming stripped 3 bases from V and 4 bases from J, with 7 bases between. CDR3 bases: TGTGCCAGCAGCTTCCAGGGATACAATGAGCAGTTCTTC. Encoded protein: CASSFQGYNEQFF. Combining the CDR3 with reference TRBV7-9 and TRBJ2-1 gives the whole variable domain DTGVSQNPRHKITKRGQNVTFRCDPISEHNRLYWYRQTLGQGPEFLTYFQNEAQLEKSRLLSDRFSAERPKGSFSTLEIQRTEQGDSAMYLCASSFQGYNEQFFGPGTRLTVL.

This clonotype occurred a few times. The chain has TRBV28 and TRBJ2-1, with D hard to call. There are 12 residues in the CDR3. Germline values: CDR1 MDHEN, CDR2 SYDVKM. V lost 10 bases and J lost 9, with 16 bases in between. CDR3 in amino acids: CAIKGRASEQFF. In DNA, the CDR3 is TGTGCCATCAAAGGGCGCGCTAGTGAGCAGTTCTTC.

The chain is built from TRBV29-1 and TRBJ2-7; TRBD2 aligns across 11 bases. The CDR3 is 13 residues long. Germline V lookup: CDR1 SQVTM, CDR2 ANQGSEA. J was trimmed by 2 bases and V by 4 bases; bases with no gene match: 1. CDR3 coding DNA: TGCAGCGTTGCGACTAGCGGGACCTACGAGCAGTACTTC. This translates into CSVATSGTYEQYF.

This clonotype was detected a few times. The CDR3 loop is CASSRGYGLLNTEAFF. CDR3 coding DNA: TGTGCCAGCAGTAGAGGATACGGATTACTGAACACTGAAGCTTTCTTT. The chain has TRBV7-2 and TRBJ1-1; D unresolved. V lost 6 bases to trimming and J lost 0 bases, with 17 bases between them. CDR3 size: 16 residues. Germline lookup yields CDR1 SGHTA and CDR2 FQGNSA.

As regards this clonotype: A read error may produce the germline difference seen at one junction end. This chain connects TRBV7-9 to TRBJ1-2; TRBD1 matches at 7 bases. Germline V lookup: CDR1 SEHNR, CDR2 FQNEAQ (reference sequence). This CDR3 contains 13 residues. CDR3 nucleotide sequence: TGTGCCTGCAGCGGGAGCAGGGACAGTCCGCAACACTTC. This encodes CACSGSRDSPQHF.

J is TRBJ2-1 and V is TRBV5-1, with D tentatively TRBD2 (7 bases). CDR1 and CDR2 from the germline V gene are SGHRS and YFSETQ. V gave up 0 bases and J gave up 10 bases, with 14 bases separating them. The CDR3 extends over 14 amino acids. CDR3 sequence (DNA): TGCGCCAGCAGCTTGGGCCCGGGGGGCAGCGAGCAGTTCTTC. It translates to CASSLGPGGSEQFF.

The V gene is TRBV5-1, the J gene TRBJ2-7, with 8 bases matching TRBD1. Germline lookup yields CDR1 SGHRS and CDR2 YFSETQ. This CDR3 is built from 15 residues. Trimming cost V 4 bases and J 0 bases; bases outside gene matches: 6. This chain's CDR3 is CASSQGQGISYEQYF. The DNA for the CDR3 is TGCGCCAGCAGCCAAGGACAGGGAATCTCCTACGAGCAGTACTTC.

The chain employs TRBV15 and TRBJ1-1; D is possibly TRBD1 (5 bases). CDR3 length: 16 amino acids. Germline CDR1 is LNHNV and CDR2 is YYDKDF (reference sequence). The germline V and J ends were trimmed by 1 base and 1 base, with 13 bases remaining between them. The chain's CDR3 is CATSRAPGRENTEAFF. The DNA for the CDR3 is TGTGCCACCAGCAGAGCCCCGGGACGAGAGAACACTGAAGCTTTCTTT.

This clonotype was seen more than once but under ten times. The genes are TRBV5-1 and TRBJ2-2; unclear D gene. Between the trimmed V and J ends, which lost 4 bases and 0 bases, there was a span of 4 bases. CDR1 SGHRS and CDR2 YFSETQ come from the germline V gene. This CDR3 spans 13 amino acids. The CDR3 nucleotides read TGCGCCAGCAGCCAACCGAACACCGGGGAGCTGTTTTTT. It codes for CASSQPNTGELFF.